A single TCR beta chain is shown here with its context. This clone's antigen is unknown. This sample stems from a study of cytomegalovirus exposure and HLA in healthy donors (dated by TCRdb to 2016 to 2017). Broadly, across the study: According to an earlier analysis of 587 of the donors, about 179 million T cells yielded over 100 million unique TCR beta sequences and 250 to 350 Gb of sequence data. An early release that covered some 640 HLA-typed donors contained approximately 300 gigabases of sequencing data and around 80 million unique TCR sequences. Of the approximately 400 genotyped donors, 81% were placed in the genetic ancestry cluster associated with self-reported Caucasian donors. The study aimed to test whether cataloging public T cell receptors could reveal signatures of past pathogen exposure. Using immunosequencing, the study profiled T cell repertoires from some 670 subjects and related those repertoires to cytomegalovirus serostatus. Besides the first cohort of 666 subjects, a separate validation cohort made up of 95 to 150 different subjects was used. High-throughput TCR immunosequencing, statistical association of individual TCRs with disease status, and machine learning were combined to predict cytomegalovirus infection status. In a later analysis, previously published TCR beta repertoires from more than 500 donors were re-analyzed and high-resolution HLA genotyping was added so that TCR occurrence patterns could be studied. Rather than using new phenotypic data, the later analysis identified candidate immune exposures from TCR beta sequences and from how often those sequences occurred across donors. An earlier analysis of approximately 630 of the donors applied high-throughput TCR beta sequencing to assess whether each TCR beta V gene segment acted as functional or pseudogenic. Donor age, sex, ethnicity and CMV serostatus were compiled alongside the repertoire data. Genome-wide SNP genotypes for about three fifths of the roughly 670 donors were used in a later genetic analysis, which treated that subset as a discovery cohort. All discovery cohort repertoires had been generated on a single sequencing platform. Both class I and class II loci were covered by HLA typing, at four-digit resolution. Typing coverage differed by locus: A, B, C, DRB1 and DQB1 were typed in roughly 629-630 donors, DQA1 in approximately 520, DPA1 in some 570, and DPB1 in 400 to 490. Roughly 5 DR-DQ haplotypes were treated as single units for association and clustering because of strong linkage in the cohort. Among some 400 genotyped donors of the cohort, an average of roughly 230,000 unique TCR beta nucleotide sequences was sequenced per donor, of which about 19% were non-productive. Overall study outcomes, separate from this receptor: A cluster of highly shared sequence variants was judged likely to be a technical artifact of the sequencing pipeline. Because HLA typing was missing for some donors at each locus, association tests included only the typed subset. A further reported finding was that TCR beta sequences accurately predicted the HLA-A and HLA-B alleles for most subjects in the first cohort. Fewer than 20 rarely observed V segments, including chromosome 9 orphons, were excluded from the earlier analysis of a few hundred of the donors because counts were too low. An association between a missense DCLRE1C variant and V-gene and J-gene trimming of TCR beta chains was found in a later genetic analysis and replicated in an independent cohort. According to the authors, the approach could potentially be generalized to other disease states and immunological phenotypes. Linkage disequilibrium might explain the correlated functional status among segregating V segments, but an unknown experimental factor could not be ruled out. In an earlier analysis of around 600 of the donors, most TCR beta V segments appeared in productive rearrangements about 87% or about 30% of the time, broadly matching IMGT annotations. Most TCR sequences were observed very rarely across donors, whereas some public TCRs were present in many individuals. In a later analysis, most CMV-associated TCR beta chains were found to appear HLA-restricted, with HLA associations seemingly driven largely by CMV exposure. Assigning TCR associations to individual alleles was difficult when HLA alleles, especially DR and DQ, strongly co-occurred. In a later genetic analysis, fewer N-insertions in productive TCRs were reported among donors in an Asian-associated ancestry cluster than the roughly 700-donor mean. In a later analysis, TCR association rates were found to vary across HLA loci, with the most associated TCRs seen for DRB1 alleles and the fewest for HLA-C alleles. At a false discovery rate of 0.05, a later analysis linked fewer than 20,000 TCR beta sequences to specific HLA alleles. In vitro tests confirmed that a few of the cytomegalovirus-associated TCR beta chains recognize cytomegalovirus antigens. Presence/absence analyses assumed roughly uniform sequencing depth across donors, an assumption that may not hold. The classifier was reported to diagnose cytomegalovirus status with high specificity and sensitivity in both the original and validation cohorts. A total of fewer than 200 TCR beta chains were listed by the study as associated with cytomegalovirus. In a later analysis, HLA-associated TCR beta chains showed more clonal expansion and lower generation probabilities than non-associated chains that were equally common. Only TCR beta chains were sequenced in this cohort, and the absence of alpha or paired-chain data limited detectable features. According to a later analysis, parvovirus B19, influenza, CMV and Epstein-Barr virus appeared linked to several top co-occurrence clusters. Immune exposure information for the cohort was limited to CMV serostatus.

The library was built by means of the immunoSEQ multiplex PCR assay. For the multiplex PCR, a mixture combining 60 forward primers for TCR Vbeta segments and 13 reverse primers for TCR Jbeta segments was used. A multiplex PCR assay on genomic DNA amplified the CDR3 region of rearranged TCR beta genes. On the Illumina HiSeq System, the amplified TCR beta libraries were sequenced as 87-base-pair reads. The study's own analysis went as follows. Across the roughly 640 repertoires, a later analysis counted some 80 million unique TCR beta chains, about 10 million of which were shared by at least two donors. A nearest-neighbor algorithm error-corrected the raw reads and collapsed the reads into unique sequences, merging closely related sequences to remove PCR and sequencing errors. Alignment of CDR3 sequences to IMGT reference sequences was used to assign V, D and J gene segments. For a sequence to be retained, a match of at least six nucleotides was required to both a V gene segment and a J gene segment. A rearrangement was called productive if the CDR3 had no stop codons and remained in frame with V and J, and every other rearrangement was called non-productive. CDR3 was defined by IMGT convention, running from the second conserved V-encoded cysteine to the conserved J-encoded phenylalanine. Sequences without an unambiguous match to a single V gene segment were excluded from the earlier analysis of a few hundred of the donors. In an earlier analysis of a few hundred of the donors, V segments were called functional above 56.7% productive rearrangements and were called segregating when the between-donor standard deviation exceeded 5%. A statistical classification framework was built to diagnose cytomegalovirus status from the catalog of TCR beta chain sequences. In a later analysis, TCR nucleotide sequences were compared against IMGT/GENE-DB human TR gene sequences so that V and J genes could be assigned. Using the TCRdist pipeline, a later analysis assigned CDR3 sequences along with most-parsimonious VDJ recombination scenarios. A later analysis defined each TCR beta chain by its CDR3 amino acid sequence plus V-gene family, and excluded reads lacking a unique V-gene family. In a later analysis, several hundred highly shared, low-generation-probability nucleotide sequences were removed to address suspected cross-contamination and a sequencing artifact. In a later analysis, a clonal expansion index for each public chain was calculated from normalized within-repertoire ranks of inferred template counts. A later analysis computed generation probabilities with a VDJ recombination model fitted to out-of-frame rearrangements, and checked the results against IGoR. Hypergeometric tests were used in a later analysis to score TCR-TCR, TCR-HLA and TCR-CMV co-occurrence, with a repertoire-size bias correction applied to the TCR pairs. To estimate false discovery rates, a later analysis permuted the HLA or CMV assignments 20 times. In a later analysis, co-occurring TCRs were grouped with DBSCAN, and TCRdist sequence similarity was added when clustering was performed within HLA-allele-positive subsets. Repertoires with fewer than 30,000 or more than 120,000 public chains, plus five repertoires with anomalous nucleotide sharing, were excluded from co-occurrence clustering. The source is immuneACCESS, and TCRdb retained only in-frame sequences with V and J called. Part of the clones is not carried over; for the studies checked, unresolved V genes explain less than half of this, and the remainder is unexplained. That table gives V, J and clone size, and the DNA gave D and trimming. The sample table records about 140,000 clones. The ten top clones hold about 2.2% of the sample.

The cohort was made up of about 670 healthy bone marrow donors. Cohort members were all nominally healthy when sampled, although unrecorded immune exposures were likely present. The donor tested CMV seronegative and was one of the 352 seronegative cohort members. Every donor gave a peripheral blood sample, and the peripheral blood mononuclear cells from that sample were used for TCR beta sequencing. The Qiagen DNeasy Blood Extraction Kit was used to extract genomic DNA from the blood cell samples. The sequencing input was PBMCs. The TCR originated in a young woman in good health and CMV-seronegative.

The CDR3: CASSLERQGILFF. The sequence in DNA is TGTGCCAGCAGCTTAGAGAGACAGGGGATACTGTTTTTT. The sequence links TRBV7-2 to TRBJ1-4; TRBD1 aligns with 8 central bases. The germline V gene yields SGHTA for CDR1 and FQGNSA for CDR2. Trimming takes 1 base off V and 13 bases off J; junction bases not matched to a gene: 5. The cysteine opens and the phenylalanine closes a CDR3 of 13 amino acids. CDR3 DNA only is kept here, 39 bases in frame from base 1.